These 18 T cell receptor beta chains came from one sample sequenced in a study of a mutant IDH1 vaccine in newly diagnosed glioma. Method: immunoSEQ multiplex PCR; TCRdb's copy keeps in-frame clones and lacks some. The sample consists of tens of thousands of clones, 80% to 85% of them appearing once. Time point indicated: week 47, end of study. Each dose delivered 300 ug of mutant IDH1 20-mer peptide subcutaneously with imiquimod. Their cognate antigens are unknown. The sample was PBMCs, taken from a glioma patient whose treatment included an IDH1 peptide vaccine. The receptors here all came from a man aged 30 to 45 with glioma.

V and J are TRBV19 and TRBJ1-3, with D unclear. The CDR3 runs 16 residues. With 0 bases removed from V and 0 bases from J, the gap between germline ends came to 9 bases. Germline CDR1 LNHDA, CDR2 SQIVND (reference sequence). The CDR3 is CASSIDPQDSGNTIYF. In DNA, the CDR3 is TGTGCCAGTAGTATAGATCCTCAGGACTCTGGAAACACCATATATTTT. The whole variable domain, filled in from reference TRBV19 and TRBJ1-3, reads DGGITQSPKYLFRKEGQNVTLSCEQNLNHDAMYWYRQDPGQGLRLIYYSQIVNDFQKGDIAEGYSVSREKKESFPLTVTSAQKNPTAFYLCASSIDPQDSGNTIYFGEGSWLTVV.

The chain uses TRBV5-1 and TRBJ2-3; 7 bases map to TRBD1. There are 16 residues in the CDR3. The trim removed 4 bases at V and 4 bases at J, leaving 12 bases unmatched. Germline CDR1 reads SGHRS; CDR2 reads YFSETQ. This CDR3 reads CASSAGGSRGSDTQYF. The CDR3 DNA is TGCGCCAGCAGCGCAGGGGGAAGCAGGGGGTCAGATACGCAGTATTTT.

The rearrangement uses TRBV9 and TRBJ1-1; possibly TRBD1 for D (5 bases). CDR1 is SGDLS, CDR2 YYNGEE, per germline. The CDR3 contains 15 residues. V lost 3 bases, J lost 0 bases, and 12 bases lay in between. The CDR3 sequence is CASSGRDSLNTEAFF. CDR3 bases: TGTGCCAGCAGCGGTCGGGACTCTCTGAACACTGAAGCTTTCTTT.

There are a few counts of this clone. The CDR3 region has the DNA TGTGCCAGCAGCTCCGCCAGTGGCGGCAGCCTCTCTGGAAACACCATATATTTT. Translation: CASSSASGGSLSGNTIYF. The rearrangement links TRBV7-7 to TRBJ1-3; unclear D gene. Germline-derived CDR1 and CDR2 are SSHAT and FNYEAQ (reference sequence). The CDR3 totals 18 residues. The ends were cut back, 4 bases at V and 0 bases at J, with 19 bases in the middle.

This clone appeared a single time. The chain recombines TRBV15 with TRBJ1-2, with 7 bases fitting TRBD1. Germline CDR1 LNHNV, CDR2 YYDKDF (reference sequence). V lost 5 bases to trimming and J lost 6 bases; unmatched junction nucleotides: 6. The CDR3 has 13 amino acids. The CDR3 loop is CATSRDRVNGYTF. Here the CDR3 DNA reads TGTGCCACCAGCCGCGACAGGGTTAATGGCTACACCTTC. Together with reference TRBV15 and TRBJ1-2, the CDR3 gives the full variable domain: DAMVIQNPRYQVTQFGKPVTLSCSQTLNHNVMYWYQQKSSQAPKLLFHYYDKDFNNEADTPDNFQSRRPNTSFCFLDIRSPGLGDTAMYLCATSRDRVNGYTFGSGTRLTVV.

This chain links TRBV6-5 with TRBJ1-5, with 8 bases identical to TRBD1. CDR3 length: 14 amino acids. Trimming took 2 bases from V and 7 from J; bases not matched to a gene: 4. Germline V gene data show CDR1 as MNHEY and CDR2 as SVGAGI. The CDR3 nucleotides are TGTGCCAGCAGTTACGACAGGGGTTACCAGCCCCAGCATTTT. It codes for CASSYDRGYQPQHF.

This clone occurred a few times. V is TRBV4-1 and J is TRBJ1-5; 9 nucleotides match TRBD1. Germline CDR1 and CDR2: MGHRA and YSYEKL. V lost 0 bases to trimming and J lost 4 bases; unmatched junction nucleotides: 10. There are 18 residues in the CDR3. The CDR3 loop is CASSQDRAGQGVNQPQHF. In DNA form, the CDR3 reads TGCGCCAGCAGCCAAGACAGGGCGGGACAGGGAGTAAATCAGCCCCAGCATTTT.

V gene TRBV11-2 combines with J gene TRBJ1-3, with D uncertain. V lost 5 bases to trimming and J lost 3 bases, with 14 bases between them. CDR1 and CDR2 from the germline V gene are SGHAT and FQNNGV. This CDR3 comprises 15 residues. The CDR3 nucleotides read TGTGCCAGCAGCCTAGGGTCTGGGCTTGGAAACACCATATATTTT. It yields the protein CASSLGSGLGNTIYF.

This clone was found once. V is TRBV10-3 and J is TRBJ2-2; D might be TRBD1 (5 bases). Trimming pared 2 bases from V and 1 base from J, leaving 5 bases between. The V gene's germline CDR1 is ENHRY and CDR2 SYGVKD. CDR3 length: 14 residues. CDR3 loop: CAISEDRNTGELFF. For the CDR3, the DNA is TGTGCCATCAGTGAGGACAGGAACACCGGGGAGCTGTTTTTT.

This clone was detected only once. The rearrangement joins TRBV6-6 to TRBJ2-2; a weak D match, TRBD2 (6 bases). Looked up from germline, CDR1 is MNHNY and CDR2 is SVGAGI (reference sequence). V gave up 6 bases and J gave up 6 bases, with 14 bases separating them. CDR3 size: 14 residues. CDR3 nucleotide sequence: TGTGCCAGCAGCCGGGACTCAACCTCCGGGGAGCTGTTTTTT. Encoded protein: CASSRDSTSGELFF.

The chain recombines TRBV6-6 with TRBJ2-3, with a tentative D call TRBD1 (5 bases). The germline CDR1 and CDR2 sequences are MNHNY and SVGAGI (reference sequence). The CDR3 extends over 15 amino acids. V was shortened by 5 bases and J by 0 bases, with 12 bases between the two germline ends. In DNA form, the CDR3 reads TGTGCCAGCAGTGTGGGGCAGATTAGCACAGATACGCAGTATTTT. Protein: CASSVGQISTDTQYF.

This clone was observed a few times. The genes are TRBV27 and TRBJ2-1; 7 bases are a match to TRBD2. Germline assignment: CDR1 MNHEY and CDR2 SMNVEV (reference sequence). The V segment lost 5 bases and the J segment 2 bases; nucleotides outside the gene matches: 9. The CDR3 totals 16 residues. The CDR3 here is CASSPNSGWTYNEQFF. The CDR3 DNA is TGTGCCAGCAGTCCCAATAGCGGGTGGACCTACAATGAGCAGTTCTTC.

The rearrangement links TRBV6-1 to TRBJ1-3, with D perhaps matching TRBD1 (6 bases). In germline, CDR1 is MNHNS, CDR2 SASEGT. The CDR3 has 16 residues. V lost 4 bases to trimming and J lost 0 bases, with 13 bases between them. CDR3 residues: CASSVQGRCSGNTIYF. The CDR3 DNA sequence: TGTGCCAGCAGTGTACAGGGACGGTGCTCTGGAAACACCATATATTTT.

The chain joins TRBV6-5 to TRBJ2-1; the D is unclear. Germline V CDR1 and CDR2: MNHEY, SVGAGI. V was shortened by 2 bases and J by 5 bases, with 7 bases between the two germline ends. The CDR3 consists of 13 residues. The chain's CDR3 is CASSYERDNEQFF. CDR3 nucleotides: TGTGCCAGCAGTTACGAACGGGACAATGAGCAGTTCTTC.

The chain recombines TRBV14 with TRBJ2-5, with D possibly matching TRBD1 (5 bases). This CDR3 spans 16 amino acids. The germline V and J ends were trimmed by 0 bases and 5 bases, with 16 bases remaining between them. CDR1 and CDR2 from the germline V gene are SGHDN and FVKESK. The CDR3 reads CASSQDLGDFGETQYF. The CDR3, as DNA: TGTGCCAGCAGCCAAGATTTAGGGGATTTCGGTGAGACCCAGTACTTC. Full variable domain (missing parts from reference TRBV14 and TRBJ2-5): EAGVTQFPSHSVIEKGQTVTLRCDPISGHDNLYWYRRVMGKEIKFLLHFVKESKQDESGMPNNRFLAERTGGTYSTLKVQPAELEDSGVYFCASSQDLGDFGETQYFGPGTRLLVL.

This clone was detected a few times. This chain joins TRBV30 and TRBJ1-5, with 10 positions matching TRBD1. CDR3 size: 13 residues. The V segment lost 8 bases and the J segment 1 base; nucleotides outside the gene matches: 2. The germline V gene has CDR1 GTSNPN and CDR2 SVGIG (reference sequence). CDR3 amino acids: CAGQGDSNQPQHF. In DNA form, the CDR3 reads TGTGCCGGACAGGGGGACAGCAATCAGCCCCAGCATTTT.

This chain joins TRBV19 and TRBJ1-5, with 11 bases aligning to TRBD1. The J segment lost 6 bases and the V segment lost 9 bases, leaving 13 bases of the junction unmatched. Germline V CDR1 and CDR2: LNHDA, SQIVND (reference sequence). The CDR3 spans 16 residues. CDR3 protein: CASTGTGGMWSQPQHF. For the CDR3, the DNA is TGTGCCAGCACCGGGACAGGGGGAATGTGGAGTCAGCCCCAGCATTTT. The variable domain in full, completed from reference TRBV19 and TRBJ1-5, reads DGGITQSPKYLFRKEGQNVTLSCEQNLNHDAMYWYRQDPGQGLRLIYYSQIVNDFQKGDIAEGYSVSREKKESFPLTVTSAQKNPTAFYLCASTGTGGMWSQPQHFGDGTRLSIL.

The chain links TRBV18 to TRBJ2-4; 14 nucleotides agree with TRBD2. This CDR3 contains 20 residues. The V and J ends lost 2 bases and 1 base, in that order; junction bases with no gene match: 10. Germline V gives CDR1 KGHSH, CDR2 LQKENI. The CDR3 region has the DNA TGTGCCAGCTCACCATCGGTGACTAGCGGGGGGGCCGGGGCCAAAAACATTCAGTACTTC. It encodes CASSPSVTSGGAGAKNIQYF.